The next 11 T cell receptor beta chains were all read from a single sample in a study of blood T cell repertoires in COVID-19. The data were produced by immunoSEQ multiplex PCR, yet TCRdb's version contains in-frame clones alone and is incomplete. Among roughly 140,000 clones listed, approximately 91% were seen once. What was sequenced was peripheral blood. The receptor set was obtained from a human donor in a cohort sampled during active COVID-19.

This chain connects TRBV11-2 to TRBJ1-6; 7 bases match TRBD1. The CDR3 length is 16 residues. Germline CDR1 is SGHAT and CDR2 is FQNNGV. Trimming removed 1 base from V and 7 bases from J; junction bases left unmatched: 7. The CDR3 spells CASSLAKGTENSPLHF. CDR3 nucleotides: TGTGCCAGCAGCTTAGCGAAAGGGACAGAGAATTCACCCCTCCACTTT.

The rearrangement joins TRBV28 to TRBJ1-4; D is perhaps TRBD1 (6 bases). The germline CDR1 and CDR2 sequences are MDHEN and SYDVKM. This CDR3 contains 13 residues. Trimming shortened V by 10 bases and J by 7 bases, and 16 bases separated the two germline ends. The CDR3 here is CATLRGEAEKLFF. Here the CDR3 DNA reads TGTGCCACCCTCAGGGGCGAGGCTGAAAAACTGTTTTTT.

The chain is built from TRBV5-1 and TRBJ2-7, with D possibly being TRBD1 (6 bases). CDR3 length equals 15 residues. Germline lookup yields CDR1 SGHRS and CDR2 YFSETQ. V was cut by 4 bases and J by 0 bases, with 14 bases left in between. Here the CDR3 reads CASSPRQVSSYEQYF. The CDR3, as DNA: TGCGCCAGCAGCCCGCGACAGGTGAGCTCCTACGAGCAGTACTTC.

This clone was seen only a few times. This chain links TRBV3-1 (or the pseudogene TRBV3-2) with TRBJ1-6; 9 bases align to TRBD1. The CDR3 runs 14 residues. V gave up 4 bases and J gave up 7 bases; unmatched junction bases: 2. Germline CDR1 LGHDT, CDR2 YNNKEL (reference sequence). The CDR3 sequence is CASSRGQGNSPLHF. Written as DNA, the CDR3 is TGTGCCAGCAGCCGCGGACAGGGGAATTCACCCCTCCACTTT.

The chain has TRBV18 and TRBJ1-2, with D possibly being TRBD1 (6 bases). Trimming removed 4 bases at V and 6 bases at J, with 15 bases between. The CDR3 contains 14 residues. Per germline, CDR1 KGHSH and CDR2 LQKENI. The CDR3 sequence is CASSRSRGEDGYTF. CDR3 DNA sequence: TGTGCCAGCTCACGAAGCAGGGGCGAAGATGGCTACACCTTC.

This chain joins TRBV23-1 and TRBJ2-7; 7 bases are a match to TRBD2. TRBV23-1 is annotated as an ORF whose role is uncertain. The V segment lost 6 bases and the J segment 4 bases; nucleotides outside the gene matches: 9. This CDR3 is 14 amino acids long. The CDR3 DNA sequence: TGCGCCAGCAGCCCGGGAGGTACCCCGTACGAGCAGTACTTC. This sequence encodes CASSPGGTPYEQYF.

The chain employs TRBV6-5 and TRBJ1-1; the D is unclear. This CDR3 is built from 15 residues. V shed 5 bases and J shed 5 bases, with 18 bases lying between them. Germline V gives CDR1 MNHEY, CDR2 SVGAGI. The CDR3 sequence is CASSPTVPRFTEAFF. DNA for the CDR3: TGTGCCAGCAGTCCTACGGTACCGCGTTTTACTGAAGCTTTCTTT.

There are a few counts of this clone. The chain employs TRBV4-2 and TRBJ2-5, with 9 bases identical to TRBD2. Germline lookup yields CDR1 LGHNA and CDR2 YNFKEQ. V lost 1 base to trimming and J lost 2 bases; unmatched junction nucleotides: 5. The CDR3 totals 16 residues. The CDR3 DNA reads TGTGCCAGCAGCCAAGTATCTAGCGGGACACAAGAGACCCAGTACTTC. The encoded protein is CASSQVSSGTQETQYF.

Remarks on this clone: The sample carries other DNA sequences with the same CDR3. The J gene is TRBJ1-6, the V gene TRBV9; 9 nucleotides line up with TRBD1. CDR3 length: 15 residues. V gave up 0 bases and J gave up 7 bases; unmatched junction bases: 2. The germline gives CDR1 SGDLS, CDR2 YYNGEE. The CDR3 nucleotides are TGTGCCAGCAGCGTAGGAGGGACAGGGAATTCACCCCTCCACTTT. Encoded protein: CASSVGGTGNSPLHF.

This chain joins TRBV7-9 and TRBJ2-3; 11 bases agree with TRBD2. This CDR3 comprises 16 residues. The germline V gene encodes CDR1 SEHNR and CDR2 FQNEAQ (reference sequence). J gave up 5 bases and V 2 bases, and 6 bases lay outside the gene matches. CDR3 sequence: CASSLTSGSGVDTQYF. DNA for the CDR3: TGTGCCAGCAGCTTAACTAGCGGGAGTGGAGTAGATACGCAGTATTTT.

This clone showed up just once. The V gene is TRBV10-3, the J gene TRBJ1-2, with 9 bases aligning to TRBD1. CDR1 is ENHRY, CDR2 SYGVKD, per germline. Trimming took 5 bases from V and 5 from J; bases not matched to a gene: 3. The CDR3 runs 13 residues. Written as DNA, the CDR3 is TGTGCCATCAGTCGGGACAGGGAATATGGCTACACCTTC. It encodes CAISRDREYGYTF.